These T cell receptor beta chains were read from a single sample in a study of cytomegalovirus exposure and HLA in healthy donors. Libraries were prepared by immunoSEQ multiplex PCR; TCRdb keeps only in-frame clonotypes and omits some of them. The table has about 200,000 clones, roughly 77% seen once. The sample consisted of PBMCs. The receptors were gathered from a male donor in good health and CMV-seropositive. CDR3s include the opening cysteine and the closing phenylalanine or tryptophan. The order of the fields is clone size, J gene, V gene, D gene, CDR3 DNA, CDR3 protein. D genes are given only for firm matches. Size tells how often a clone was seen (once, few, many) or the class of an expanded clone, and some rows leave it out.

>.|TRBJ2-7|TRBV27|TRBD2
TGTGCCAGCAGTTACAGCGGGAGGCAGTACTTC
CASSYSGRQYF
>few|TRBJ1-5|TRBV11-2|TRBD1
TGTGCCAGCAGCTTATACAGGGGCCAGCCCCAGCATTTT
CASSLYRGQPQHF
>.|TRBJ1-5|TRBV19|.
TGTGCCAGTAGTATGAAGGGGGGGTACAGGGGCAATCAGCCCCAGCATTTT
CASSMKGGYRGNQPQHF
>.|TRBJ2-1|TRBV7-2|TRBD2
TGTGCCAGCAGCTTAGTGGGAGGGCCGAGGAATGAGCAGTTCTTC
CASSLVGGPRNEQFF
>.|TRBJ1-2|TRBV5-6|.
TGTGCCAGCAGCTTGGCCGGGGGCTACACCTTC
CASSLAGGYTF
>once|TRBJ1-3|TRBV4-1|.
TGCGCCAGCAGCCACCCAGGGCAGAGAAACTCTGGAAACACCATATATTTT
CASSHPGQRNSGNTIYF
>.|TRBJ2-3|TRBV2|.
TGTGCCAGCAAGCCTAGCACAGATACGCAGTATTTT
CASKPSTDTQYF
>.|TRBJ1-2|TRBV7-9|.
TGTGCCAGCAGCGCTAGTCAGGGAAAGTATGGCTACACCTTC
CASSASQGKYGYTF
>.|TRBJ1-1|TRBV5-1|.
TGCGCCAGCAGCTTGGTCGTCGGAGTCGGGGGGACGGAAGCTTTCTTT
CASSLVVGVGGTEAFF
>once|TRBJ2-2|TRBV14|.
TGTGCCAGCAGCCAAGTTCTCCGGGGCACCGGGGAGCTGTTTTTT
CASSQVLRGTGELFF